The 32 T cell receptor beta chains below were found in one sample sequenced in a study of beta chain features in type 1 diabetes. Sequencing targeted expressed TCRB transcripts, as all isolated RNA had been reverse transcribed. Assay: immunoSEQ multiplex PCR; the TCRdb copy retains only in-frame clones and omits some. Of about 330,000 clones in the sample, about 10% were seen once. Sequenced material: naive CD4+ T cells from blood. These receptors originate from a young woman in good health.

In its sample, this clone was seen a few times. The V call is TRBV25-1, the J call TRBJ1-2; the match to TRBD1 covers 7 bases. The junction had 14 bases not matched to a gene; V was cut back by 4 bases and J by 3 bases. Germline CDR1 and CDR2: MGHDK and SYGVNS. The CDR3 is 17 amino acids. CDR3: CASSATPRGQAYYGYTF. The CDR3 DNA reads TGTGCCAGCAGTGCCACCCCCCGTGGACAGGCCTACTATGGCTACACCTTC.

The rearrangement links TRBV28 to TRBJ1-2, with 8 bases lining up with TRBD1. Germline V gene sequence: CDR1 MDHEN, CDR2 SYDVKM. The CDR3 runs to 15 residues. V lost 3 bases to trimming and J lost 3 bases; unmatched junction nucleotides: 6. The CDR3 here is CASSLPDRAHYGYTF. CDR3 nucleotide sequence: TGTGCCAGCAGTTTGCCGGACAGGGCCCACTATGGCTACACCTTC.

This clone was recorded a few times. The chain employs TRBV4-3 and TRBJ1-2; D possibly corresponds to TRBD1 (6 bases). CDR3 length equals 15 residues. The ends were cut back, 0 bases at V and 9 bases at J, with 17 bases in the middle. Germline V gives CDR1 LGHNA, CDR2 YSLEER. The CDR3 DNA sequence: TGCGCCAGCAGCCAAGATCTTGGGCAGGGGTTGAGCTACACCTTC. Protein sequence: CASSQDLGQGLSYTF.

This clone was counted only a few times. This rearrangement joins TRBV7-9 to TRBJ2-7; 9 nucleotides line up with TRBD2. Unmatched junction bases numbered 7, after V lost 0 bases and J lost 7 bases. Looked up from germline, CDR1 is SEHNR and CDR2 is FQNEAQ (reference sequence). This CDR3 has 15 amino acids. CDR3 loop: CASSLAAGGPQEQYF. The CDR3 DNA follows: TGTGCCAGCAGCTTAGCGGCGGGAGGGCCACAGGAGCAGTACTTC.

This clone was recorded only once. The chain combines TRBV7-3 with TRBJ2-1; 8 nucleotides align to TRBD1. Germline V gene lookup returns CDR1 SGHTA and CDR2 FQGTGA. The J segment lost 4 bases and the V segment lost 4 bases, leaving 6 bases of the junction unmatched. The CDR3 totals 15 residues. CDR3: CASSSTGQVYNEQFF. The CDR3 DNA is TGTGCCAGCAGCTCCACGGGACAGGTTTACAATGAGCAGTTCTTC.

The chain joins TRBV18 to TRBJ1-1, with 7 positions matching TRBD1. This CDR3 region has 15 residues. Looked up from germline, CDR1 is KGHSH and CDR2 is LQKENI. J lost 3 bases, V lost 1 base, and 5 bases had no gene match. The CDR3 loop is CASSPLTGDDTEAFF. The CDR3 bases are TGTGCCAGCTCACCACTTACAGGGGATGACACTGAAGCTTTCTTT.

This clone was counted a few times. The chain couples TRBV29-1 to TRBJ2-5; D is uncertain. Matching the DNA end better, TRBJ2-7 makes the J call doubtful. The CDR3 is made up of 14 amino acids. The germline CDR1 and CDR2 sequences are SQVTM and ANQGSEA. The CDR3: CSTTSTSKDYEQYF. Written as DNA, the CDR3 is TGCAGCACGACGTCGACAAGTAAAGACTACGAGCAGTACTTC.

This clone appeared a few times. The V and J genes are TRBV7-3 and TRBJ2-4, with D possibly matching TRBD1 (5 bases). V lost 2 bases and J lost 0, with 8 bases in between. The CDR3 length is 15 residues. Germline V gives CDR1 SGHTA, CDR2 FQGTGA. CDR3 protein: CASSLQGKAKNIQYF. The DNA of the CDR3 is TGTGCCAGCAGCTTACAGGGTAAAGCCAAAAACATTCAGTACTTC.

This rearrangement joins TRBV27 to TRBJ2-1; 9 nucleotides agree with TRBD2. Germline V CDR1 and CDR2: MNHEY, SMNVEV (reference sequence). CDR3 size: 16 residues. J lost 2 bases, V lost 3 bases, and 5 bases had no gene match. The CDR3 here is CASSFVLAGTYNEQFF. For the CDR3, the DNA is TGTGCCAGCAGTTTCGTTCTAGCGGGGACCTACAATGAGCAGTTCTTC.

The chain links TRBV5-4 to TRBJ2-7; 8 bases align to TRBD1. The germline V gene encodes CDR1 SGHNT and CDR2 YYREEE (reference sequence). The CDR3 has 14 residues. Trimming at V came to 5 bases and at J to 3 bases, leaving 7 bases not matched to a gene. The CDR3 region is CASSSGTGHYEQYF. CDR3 coding DNA: TGTGCCAGCAGTTCCGGGACAGGCCACTACGAGCAGTACTTC.

V usage is TRBV2 and J usage is TRBJ1-2; 9 nucleotides align to TRBD1. The length of the CDR3 is 13 residues. Germline lookup yields CDR1 SNHLY and CDR2 FYNNEI. V shed 5 bases and J 6 bases; nucleotides not matched to a gene: 4. The CDR3 here is CASSTDRGNGYTF. CDR3 bases: TGTGCCAGCAGTACTGACAGGGGGAATGGCTACACCTTC.

The rearrangement joins TRBV30 to TRBJ2-7, with D uncertain. V was pared by 0 bases and J by 1 base, with 7 bases between. The CDR3 covers 13 residues. Germline V gives CDR1 GTSNPN, CDR2 SVGIG (reference sequence). The CDR3 DNA sequence: TGTGCCTGGAGTGTAGGCAGGTCCTACGAGCAGTACTTC. Residues: CAWSVGRSYEQYF.

The V and J genes are TRBV5-1 and TRBJ2-4, with D perhaps TRBD1 (8 bases). CDR3 size: 17 residues. Trimming cost V 2 bases and J 7 bases, with 22 bases left between them. CDR1 is SGHRS, CDR2 YFSETQ, per germline. The CDR3 region is CASSLGQGSRGWNIQYF. CDR3 nucleotide sequence: TGCGCCAGCAGCTTAGGACAGGGCTCGCGGGGGTGGAACATTCAGTACTTC. The full variable domain, its missing parts supplied by reference TRBV5-1 and TRBJ2-4, is KAGVTQTPRYLIKTRGQQVTLSCSPISGHRSVSWYQQTPGQGLQFLFEYFSETQRNKGNFPGRFSGRQFSNSRSEMNVSTLELGDSALYLCASSLGQGSRGWNIQYFGAGTRLSVL.

The chain combines TRBV10-3 with TRBJ2-7; TRBD2 matches at 12 bases. The V gene end was trimmed by 6 bases and the J gene end by 3 bases; junction bases not matched to a gene: 3. The CDR3 runs 14 residues. Per germline, CDR1 ENHRY and CDR2 SYGVKD. Here the CDR3 reads CAISGLAGYYEQYF. The CDR3 DNA reads as TGTGCCATCAGCGGACTAGCGGGATACTACGAGCAGTACTTC.

The chain links TRBV6-6 to TRBJ1-2; 9 positions agree with TRBD1. In germline, CDR1 is MNHNY, CDR2 SVGAGI (reference sequence). With 1 base clipped from V and 8 bases from J, the junction kept 8 bases outside the gene matches. The CDR3 has 15 residues. Here the CDR3 reads CASSYFNTGQGGYTF. The CDR3 DNA is TGTGCCAGCAGTTACTTCAATACGGGACAGGGAGGCTACACCTTC.

This clone was counted between two and nine times. J is TRBJ2-7 and V is TRBV19, with 8 bases fitting TRBD2. Germline V gives CDR1 LNHDA, CDR2 SQIVND (reference sequence). V was pared by 7 bases and J by 3 bases, with 5 bases of the junction left unmatched. The length of the CDR3 is 13 residues. DNA for the CDR3: TGTGCCAGTACTCGGGAGGGCCTCTACGAGCAGTACTTC. The encoded protein is CASTREGLYEQYF.

This clone turned up a few times. The J gene is TRBJ2-2, the V gene TRBV9; 9 nucleotides agree with TRBD1. CDR1 and CDR2 (germline): SGDLS, YYNGEE. The CDR3 consists of 15 residues. Losses at the gene ends were 2 bases for V and 5 bases for J; bases not matched to a gene: 4. CDR3 sequence (DNA): TGTGCCAGCAGCGTCGGGACAGGGAGGACCGGGGAGCTGTTTTTT. This sequence encodes CASSVGTGRTGELFF.

This clone was picked up a small number of times. The chain couples TRBV28 to TRBJ2-3; TRBD2 might be the D (5 bases). This CDR3 region has 14 residues. Trimming took 5 bases from V and 5 from J, leaving 14 bases between them. Germline V gene sequence: CDR1 MDHEN, CDR2 SYDVKM. The CDR3 DNA follows: TGTGCCAGCAGTCCAGCCGTCGGGGAAGATACGCAGTATTTT. Amino acids: CASSPAVGEDTQYF.

CDR3 coding DNA: TGTGCCAGCAGGGCTAGCAATGAGCAGTTCTTC. It yields the protein CASRASNEQFF. The V call is TRBV7-8, the J call TRBJ2-1; D gene ambiguous. The CDR3 length is 11 residues. V lost 6 bases and J lost 6, with 6 bases in between. From germline, CDR1 is SGHVS and CDR2 FQNEAQ.

This clone was detected only a few times. This chain joins TRBV5-1 and TRBJ2-1; TRBD1 might be the D (6 bases). Germline V gene sequence: CDR1 SGHRS, CDR2 YFSETQ. The CDR3 sequence is 14 residues long. Deletions cut 0 bases from V and 7 bases from J, with 11 bases between. This chain's CDR3 is CASSLDQGRNEQFF. CDR3 nucleotides: TGCGCCAGCAGCTTGGACCAGGGGCGGAATGAGCAGTTCTTC.

This clone was found a few times. The rearrangement joins TRBV7-3 to TRBJ2-1, with D tentatively TRBD2 (5 bases). CDR1 SGHTA and CDR2 FQGTGA come from the germline V gene. This CDR3 is built from 14 residues. The germline V and J ends were trimmed by 3 bases and 9 bases, with 15 bases remaining between them. For the CDR3, the DNA is TGTGCCAGCAGCTTTTCGGGATCGGGGAGTGAGCAGTTCTTC. It yields the protein CASSFSGSGSEQFF. Complete variable domain (other parts from reference TRBV7-3 and TRBJ2-1): GAGVSQTPSNKVTEKGKYVELRCDPISGHTALYWYRQSLGQGPEFLIYFQGTGAADDSGLPNDRFFAVRPEGSVSTLKIQRTERGDSAVYLCASSFSGSGSEQFFGPGTRLTVL.

At least ten counts were recorded for this clone. The CDR3 end shows no conserved phenylalanine or tryptophan, and so a read error is likely. The DNA is omitted, as the CDR3 cannot be located on it reliably, and the CDR3 follows TCRdb's listing. V is TRBV23-1 and J is TRBJ1-3; the DNA was not used to check the table's D call, TRBD1. TRBV23-1 qualifies as an ORF whose function is uncertain. The CDR3 sequence runs 9 residues, both termini included. CDR3 region: CASSPLLGL.

This sequence joins TRBV7-2 and TRBJ1-5; no definite D call. Trimming took 2 bases from V and 2 from J, leaving 10 bases between them. Germline CDR1 and CDR2: SGHTA and FQGNSA. This CDR3 is 15 amino acids long. This chain's CDR3 is CASSLKGGGNQPQHF. CDR3 nucleotide sequence: TGTGCCAGCAGCTTAAAAGGAGGTGGCAATCAGCCCCAGCATTTT. The complete variable domain, with remaining parts taken from reference TRBV7-2 and TRBJ1-5, reads GAGVSQSPSNKVTEKGKDVELRCDPISGHTALYWYRQSLGQGLEFLIYFQGNSAPDKSGLPSDRFSAERTGGSVSTLTIQRTQQEDSAVYLCASSLKGGGNQPQHFGDGTRLSIL.

This sequence joins TRBV7-3 and TRBJ1-5; no firm D call. The ends were cut back, 0 bases at V and 4 bases at J, with 4 bases in the middle. The CDR3 runs 13 residues. CDR1 is SGHTA, CDR2 FQGTGA, per germline. The CDR3 sequence is CASSLTVNQPQHF. CDR3 in DNA: TGTGCCAGCAGCTTAACTGTAAATCAGCCCCAGCATTTT.

This clone was found a few times. The genes are TRBV5-1 and TRBJ2-7; the match to TRBD1 covers 8 bases. CDR1 and CDR2 (germline): SGHRS, YFSETQ. CDR3 size: 12 residues. Unmatched junction bases numbered 1, after V lost 2 bases and J lost 6 bases. CDR3 in DNA: TGCGCCAGCAGCTTCACAGGGGGCGAGCAGTACTTC. It is translated as CASSFTGGEQYF.

This chain connects TRBV19 to TRBJ2-5, with 9 bases matching TRBD2. The CDR3 extends over 15 amino acids. V shed 4 bases, J shed 3 bases, and the junction held 6 bases outside the gene matches. The germline V gene encodes CDR1 LNHDA and CDR2 SQIVND (reference sequence). The chain's CDR3 is CASSRSGRSKETQYF. For the CDR3, the DNA is TGTGCCAGTAGTAGGAGCGGGAGGTCAAAAGAGACCCAGTACTTC. Complete variable domain (other parts from reference TRBV19 and TRBJ2-5): DGGITQSPKYLFRKEGQNVTLSCEQNLNHDAMYWYRQDPGQGLRLIYYSQIVNDFQKGDIAEGYSVSREKKESFPLTVTSAQKNPTAFYLCASSRSGRSKETQYFGPGTRLLVL.

Remarks on this clone: The junction departs from the called germline gene at one end, perhaps through a read error. The chain links TRBV5-5 to TRBJ2-3; TRBD1 aligns across 7 bases. The V gene's germline CDR1 is SGHKS and CDR2 YYEKEE (reference sequence). The CDR3 has 12 residues. CDR3: CASSSAQDRPTF. The CDR3 DNA reads as TGTGCCAGCAGCTCGGCGCAGGACAGGCCTACTTTT.

The sample holds a few counts of this clone. The chain carries TRBV7-3 and TRBJ2-1; D call uncertain. This CDR3 has 17 amino acids. In germline, CDR1 is SGHTA, CDR2 FQGTGA. V gave up 2 bases and J gave up 0 bases, with 14 bases separating them. The CDR3 here is CASSLGRQSSSYNEQFF. In DNA, the CDR3 is TGTGCCAGCAGCTTAGGCAGACAAAGTAGCTCCTACAATGAGCAGTTCTTC.

This chain connects TRBV4-3 to TRBJ2-2, with a weak D call TRBD1 (5 bases). The CDR3 loop spans 15 amino acids. Between the trimmed V and J ends, which lost 1 base and 5 bases, there was a span of 11 bases. Germline V gene sequence: CDR1 LGHNA, CDR2 YSLEER. CDR3 DNA sequence: TGCGCCAGCAGCCAAGGGTTCGGACATACCGGGGAGCTGTTTTTT. Translating it yields CASSQGFGHTGELFF.

Here the CDR3 reads CASSQREVEYF. CDR3 DNA sequence: TGTGCCAGCAGCCAGCGGGAGGTAGAGTACTTC. This chain connects TRBV28 to TRBJ2-7; 9 bases line up with TRBD2. Unmatched junction bases numbered 5, after V lost 6 bases and J lost 11 bases. The CDR3 runs 11 residues. CDR1 is MDHEN and CDR2 is SYDVKM in the germline V gene.

This clone was picked up a small number of times. This chain joins TRBV2 and TRBJ2-5, with 8 bases aligning to TRBD2. J was trimmed by 4 bases and V by 7 bases; bases with no gene match: 11. The germline gives CDR1 SNHLY, CDR2 FYNNEI. This CDR3 spans 15 amino acids. The CDR3, as DNA: TGTGCCAGCATCCTTCTAACGGGAGGGGGAGAGACCCAGTACTTC. It codes for CASILLTGGGETQYF.

This clone appeared a few times. The V and J genes are TRBV20-1 and TRBJ1-1; weak D call: TRBD1 (5 bases). Between the trimmed V and J ends, which lost 5 bases and 7 bases, there was a span of 11 bases. The germline gives CDR1 DFQATT, CDR2 SNEGSKA (reference sequence). This CDR3 has 11 residues. The CDR3 nucleotides read TGCAGTGCTCCCAAACAGGTTGAAGCTTTCTTT. As protein: CSAPKQVEAFF.